Detailed here is one T cell receptor beta chain. Its specific antigen is unknown. No per-base quality is available; no much larger clone lies one base away. These data belong to a study of OX40 agonist ivuxolimab in advanced cancers. Background for the entire study: Ivuxolimab, which targeted the costimulatory receptor OX40 (CD134), was an agonistic, fully human IgG2 monoclonal antibody. Of the approximately 54 patients in dose escalation, 19 had hepatocellular carcinoma, some 15 had melanoma, 9 had renal cell carcinoma and 9 had head and neck cancer. Partial responses were achieved by three dose-escalation patients, of whom one had hepatocellular carcinoma and two had cutaneous melanoma. Prior anti-PD-1, anti-PD-L1 or anti-CTLA-4 therapy was permitted, and checkpoint inhibitors had been received by less than 45% of dose-escalation patients. The paper covers the monotherapy dose-escalation part of the phase I ivuxolimab trial, which included N ≈ 57 patients. Peripheral TCRbeta sequencing was intended to test whether TCR sequence diversity was altered and clonal T-cell expansion was caused by ivuxolimab. Intravenous ivuxolimab was administered to patients every 2 weeks at six dose levels: 0.01, 0.1, 0.3, 1.5, 3 and 10 mg/kg. In the dose-escalation cohort, 70% to 85% of patients were male, and the mean age was approximately 60 years, with a range of roughly 20 to 80. Results the study describes overall, beyond this receptor: After ivuxolimab, expanded clones were on average more numerous among CD8+ T cells than among CD4+ T cells. Low levels of normalized T-cell clonal expansion were also seen in some patients who did not respond. In the 0.1-3.0 mg/kg groups, partial responders had among the lowest normalized peripheral clonal expansion, particularly in CD8+ T cells. Clonal expansion of both CD4+ and CD8+ blood T cells was observed from baseline to week 6 at doses 0.1 to 3.0 mg/kg. Antigen specificity was not determined for the clonally expanded peripheral T cells.

The cysteine opens and the phenylalanine closes a CDR3 of 14 amino acids. Just CDR3 DNA is preserved here, 42 bases in frame from base 1. CDR1 and CDR2 were assigned from the germline V gene as MDHEN and SYDVKM. V is cut back by 5 bases and J by 5 bases, with 8 bases in the junction unmatched. Genomic DNA was extracted from sorted cells for sequencing of the TCRbeta CDR3 region. TCRbeta CDR3 regions were sequenced using the immunoSEQ Assay. What TCRdb holds here is the immuneACCESS table cut down to in-frame rearrangements. Part of the clones is not present; checked against another copy, under half of the missing clones reflect an unresolved V gene, and the others are unexplained. The sample table lists 60,000 to 85,000 clones, 88% of them with a count of one. Together, the top ten hold roughly 0.98% of the sample. Patients with autoimmune disease history or receiving systemic immunosuppression were excluded from the trial. Peripheral blood for TCR sequencing was drawn from every dose cohort at baseline, at cycle 4 day 1 and at cycle 7 day 1. Samples were obtained from an open-label, multicenter, first-in-human phase I dose-escalation trial of ivuxolimab. The trial enrolled adults with locally advanced or metastatic head and neck squamous cell, hepatocellular, melanoma or renal cell carcinoma. CD4+ and CD8+ T cells were sorted separately from peripheral blood before TCR sequencing.

This TCR came from an adult with an advanced solid tumor such as melanoma, head and neck, liver or kidney cancer. The V and J genes are TRBV28 and TRBJ2-7; 8 central bases correspond to TRBD1. The sequences come from CD4+ or CD8+ T cells sorted from blood, collected in a trial of the OX40 agonist ivuxolimab. The base sequence is TGTGCCAGCAGTCGTCCCCCGACAGGGGACGAGCAGTACTTC. Translated, it reads CASSRPPTGDEQYF.